One and the same sample provided the 23 T cell receptor beta chains below, sequenced in a study of vaccination and CD4 T cells after COVID-19. Their cognate antigens are unknown. Scientists ran DNA taken from cultured CD4+ T cells through the Oncomine TCR Beta short-read assay for sequencing. MiXCR, run by TCRdb on the PCR reads, gives a single entry per CDR3 protein. The table records more than 9,500 distinct CDR3 sequences, approximately 49% of them present only once. Treatment noted: roughly 10-day PBMC culture with coronavirus spike peptide pools or control peptides (ViraFEST assay). The sequencing input was CD4+ T cells from blood, cultured in vitro. The receptors derive from a human donor who had recovered from COVID-19.

The genes are TRBV20-1 and TRBJ2-1, with 10 nucleotides matching TRBD2. CDR1 and CDR2 from the germline V gene are DFQATT and SNEGSKA (reference sequence). The CDR3 covers 14 residues. With 3 bases clipped from V and 9 bases from J, the junction kept 8 bases outside the gene matches. CDR3 sequence reads: CSASSASGRAEQFF. The CDR3 DNA follows: TGCAGTGCTAGCAGCGCTAGCGGGAGAGCTGAGCAGTTCTTC.

The chain joins TRBV6-1 to TRBJ1-5; D gene uncertain. Germline V gene data show CDR1 as MNHNS and CDR2 as SASEGT. This CDR3 contains 16 residues. Trimming left V 6 bases short and J 1 base short, with 16 bases between. DNA for the CDR3: TGTGCCAGCAGCAGCCTTCGGACTGGCAGCAATCAGCCCCAGCATTTT. Its translation is CASSSLRTGSNQPQHF.

This chain joins TRBV14 and TRBJ1-1; 9 bases align to TRBD1. CDR1 is SGHDN, CDR2 FVKESK, per germline. Germline trimming cut 4 bases from V and 5 bases from J; bases unmatched to any gene: 5. The CDR3 sequence is 14 residues long. The CDR3 region is CASSLGQGGTEAFF. The CDR3 nucleotides read TGTGCCAGCAGCCTGGGACAGGGAGGGACTGAAGCTTTCTTT.

This chain connects TRBV19 to TRBJ1-4; TRBD1 aligns across 10 bases. Germline lookup yields CDR1 LNHDA and CDR2 SQIVND (reference sequence). The junction had 9 bases not matched to a gene; V was cut back by 4 bases and J by 10 bases. The length of the CDR3 is 15 residues. The CDR3 protein is CASSTTGTGAVKLFF. The CDR3 DNA is TGTGCCAGTAGTACTACCGGGACAGGGGCGGTAAAACTGTTTTTT.

The rearrangement joins TRBV30 to TRBJ1-1, with 9 bases matching TRBD1. This CDR3 spans 14 amino acids. Per germline, CDR1 GTSNPN and CDR2 SVGIG (reference sequence). Unmatched junction bases numbered 5, after V lost 1 base and J lost 5 bases. CDR3 residues: CAWSAGTGRTEAFF. The CDR3 bases are TGTGCCTGGAGTGCCGGGACAGGGAGAACTGAAGCTTTCTTT.

The CDR3 region has the DNA TGTGCCAGCAGCTTTGACAGGTTTCGTAATTCACCCCTCCACTTT. Protein sequence: CASSFDRFRNSPLHF. This sequence joins TRBV7-8 and TRBJ1-6; a weak D match, TRBD1 (6 bases). The germline V gene encodes CDR1 SGHVS and CDR2 FQNEAQ. This CDR3 region has 15 residues. Between the trimmed V and J ends, which lost 3 bases and 6 bases, there was a span of 12 bases. Based on the CDR3 plus reference TRBV7-8 and TRBJ1-6, the full variable domain is GAGVSQSPRYKVAKRGQDVALRCDPISGHVSLFWYQQALGQGPEFLTYFQNEAQLDKSGLPSDRFFAERPEGSVSTLKIQRTQQEDSAVYLCASSFDRFRNSPLHFGNGTRLTVT.

This clonotype has just one count. The J gene is TRBJ2-3, the V gene TRBV2; 9 positions match TRBD2. This CDR3 is built from 17 residues. Per the germline V gene, CDR1 is SNHLY and CDR2 is FYNNEI. V was clipped by 8 bases and J by 6 bases; unmatched bases: 18. The CDR3 nucleotides read TGTGCCAGCGGACGGTGGGGAGCGGGGGGCACAATGGATACGCAGTATTTT. As protein: CASGRWGAGGTMDTQYF.

The CDR3 loop is CASSYSPRTGVQETQYF. In DNA, the CDR3 is TGTGCCAGCAGTTACTCCCCTCGGACAGGGGTCCAAGAGACCCAGTACTTC. This chain joins TRBV6-5 and TRBJ2-5; 9 bases align to TRBD1. The junction had 6 bases not matched to a gene; V was cut back by 0 bases and J by 1 base. Per the germline V gene, CDR1 is MNHEY and CDR2 is SVGAGI. The length of the CDR3 is 17 residues.

In its sample, this clonotype was seen a few times. V gene TRBV19 combines with J gene TRBJ1-2, with 9 bases aligning to TRBD1. The V gene's germline CDR1 is LNHDA and CDR2 SQIVND (reference sequence). J gave up 4 bases and V 5 bases, and 2 bases lay outside the gene matches. The CDR3 is 13 residues long. DNA of the CDR3: TGTGCCAGTAGTCCGGGACAGGGCTATGGCTACACCTTC. Encoded protein: CASSPGQGYGYTF.

This clonotype is categorized as large. The rearrangement links TRBV7-8 to TRBJ1-6; a possible D gene is TRBD1 (5 bases). The CDR3 contains 14 residues. V was pared by 5 bases and J by 7 bases, with 12 bases between. CDR1 and CDR2 from the germline V gene are SGHVS and FQNEAQ. For the CDR3, the DNA is TGTGCCAGCAGCCCCAGGGAGGGGAATTCACCCCTCCACTTT. Protein: CASSPREGNSPLHF.

The chain uses TRBV19 and TRBJ2-7, with no clear D. The CDR3 loop spans 12 amino acids. CDR1 and CDR2 (germline): LNHDA, SQIVND (reference sequence). V was clipped by 3 bases and J by 9 bases, with 12 bases between them. CDR3 region: CASSIGRDRQYF. CDR3 coding DNA: TGTGCCAGTAGTATTGGTAGGGATCGGCAGTACTTC.

The gene calls are TRBV6-2 or TRBV6-3 and TRBJ1-5, with 10 bases aligning to TRBD1. The V and J ends lost 6 bases and 2 bases, in that order; junction bases with no gene match: 10. Germline lookup yields CDR1 MNHEY and CDR2 SVGEGT. This CDR3 spans 17 amino acids. CDR3 loop: CASRPTDRGRGNQPQHF. CDR3 sequence (DNA): TGTGCCAGCAGACCAACCGACAGGGGGCGAGGCAATCAGCCCCAGCATTTT.

The J gene is TRBJ2-3, the V gene TRBV7-2; D call uncertain. Germline CDR1 reads SGHTA; CDR2 reads FQGNSA. V shed 3 bases and J shed 1 base, with 8 bases lying between them. The length of the CDR3 is 14 residues. CDR3 amino acids: CASSFRIRTDTQYF. The DNA of the CDR3 is TGTGCCAGCAGCTTTAGGATTCGCACAGATACGCAGTATTTT. Full variable domain (outside the CDR3, taken from reference TRBV7-2 and TRBJ2-3): GAGVSQSPSNKVTEKGKDVELRCDPISGHTALYWYRQSLGQGLEFLIYFQGNSAPDKSGLPSDRFSAERTGGSVSTLTIQRTQQEDSAVYLCASSFRIRTDTQYFGPGTRLTVL.

This clonotype showed up just once. The chain employs TRBV20-1 and TRBJ2-3; D remains unclear. This CDR3 comprises 14 residues. V lost 0 bases, J lost 3 bases, and 10 bases lay in between. Germline V CDR1 and CDR2: DFQATT, SNEGSKA (reference sequence). This CDR3 is CSARDPVVTDTQYF. The CDR3 nucleotides are TGCAGTGCTAGAGATCCGGTGGTTACAGATACGCAGTATTTT.

The rearrangement uses TRBV19 and TRBJ1-5; D gene ambiguous. This CDR3 comprises 12 residues. Deletions cut 5 bases from V and 5 bases from J, with 7 bases between. Germline-derived CDR1 and CDR2 are LNHDA and SQIVND (reference sequence). The DNA for the CDR3 is TGTGCCAGTAGTGACCAACATCAGCCCCAGCATTTT. This codes for CASSDQHQPQHF.

This clonotype was detected a few times. J is TRBJ1-6 and V is TRBV7-2; 8 positions match TRBD1. CDR1 SGHTA and CDR2 FQGNSA come from the germline V gene. V gave up 5 bases and J gave up 5 bases; unmatched junction bases: 8. The CDR3 loop spans 16 amino acids. CDR3 residues: CASSPQTGVNNSPLHF. In nucleotides, the CDR3 is TGTGCCAGCAGCCCCCAGACAGGGGTTAATAATTCACCCCTCCACTTT.

The J gene is TRBJ1-1, the V gene TRBV20-1; D might be TRBD1 (5 bases). Germline loops: CDR1 DFQATT, CDR2 SNEGSKA (reference sequence). This CDR3 spans 15 amino acids. With 0 bases removed from V and 0 bases from J, the gap between germline ends came to 11 bases. The CDR3 sequence is CSAREGQGMNTEAFF. In DNA, the CDR3 is TGCAGTGCTAGAGAAGGGCAGGGAATGAACACTGAAGCTTTCTTT.

This chain connects TRBV20-1 to TRBJ2-5, with 7 bases identical to TRBD1. This CDR3 comprises 15 residues. Germline V gives CDR1 DFQATT, CDR2 SNEGSKA (reference sequence). V lost 6 bases to trimming and J lost 1 base; unmatched junction nucleotides: 11. As DNA, the CDR3 is TGCAGTGCCCCCATGAGGGGGCCCCGCCAAGAGACCCAGTACTTC. Encoded protein: CSAPMRGPRQETQYF.

CDR3 loop: CASRTIGQGRRNTEAFF. The DNA of the CDR3 is TGTGCCAGCAGGACCATAGGACAGGGAAGGAGGAACACTGAAGCTTTCTTT. The V call is TRBV7-9, the J call TRBJ1-1, with 8 bases matching TRBD1. The CDR3 is made up of 17 amino acids. Losses at the gene ends were 6 bases for V and 1 base for J; bases not matched to a gene: 13. CDR1 and CDR2 from the germline V gene are SEHNR and FQNEAQ (reference sequence). The full variable domain, with the rest looked up from reference TRBV7-9 and TRBJ1-1, is DTGVSQNPRHKITKRGQNVTFRCDPISEHNRLYWYRQTLGQGPEFLTYFQNEAQLEKSRLLSDRFSAERPKGSFSTLEIQRTEQGDSAMYLCASRTIGQGRRNTEAFFGQGTRLTVV.

There are a few counts of this clonotype. This chain connects TRBV18 to TRBJ1-2, with TRBD1 as a possible D gene (5 bases). The CDR3 sequence is 13 residues long. Germline CDR1 and CDR2: KGHSH and LQKENI. Between the trimmed V and J ends, which lost 2 bases and 1 base, there was a span of 5 bases. CDR3 DNA sequence: TGTGCCAGCTCACCAGACAGTAACTATGGCTACACCTTC. As protein: CASSPDSNYGYTF.

This clonotype is deemed large (0.1 to 1%). V is TRBV20-1 and J is TRBJ2-7, with 8 positions matching TRBD1. V shed 4 bases, J shed 0 bases, and the junction held 8 bases outside the gene matches. This CDR3 has 15 amino acids. CDR1 is DFQATT and CDR2 is SNEGSKA in the germline V gene (reference sequence). For the CDR3, the DNA is TGCAGTGCTAATGGACAGGGTCTCTTCTCCTACGAGCAGTACTTC. It specifies CSANGQGLFSYEQYF.

This clonotype was detected a few times. CDR3 nucleotides: TGTGCCATCAGAATATCGGACAGGGACAACACTGAAGCTTTCTTT. This sequence encodes CAIRISDRDNTEAFF. The chain carries TRBV10-3 and TRBJ1-1; TRBD1 matches at 8 bases. The CDR3 contains 15 residues. Losses at the gene ends were 6 bases for V and 2 bases for J; bases not matched to a gene: 8. The germline gives CDR1 ENHRY, CDR2 SYGVKD.

The rearrangement uses TRBV12-3 or TRBV12-4 and TRBJ1-2; no definite D call. Trimming stripped 2 bases from V and 2 bases from J, with 9 bases between. This CDR3 is built from 14 residues. This chain's CDR3 is CASSLKRVNYGYTF. The CDR3 coding sequence is TGTGCCAGCAGTTTAAAGAGGGTAAACTATGGCTACACCTTC.